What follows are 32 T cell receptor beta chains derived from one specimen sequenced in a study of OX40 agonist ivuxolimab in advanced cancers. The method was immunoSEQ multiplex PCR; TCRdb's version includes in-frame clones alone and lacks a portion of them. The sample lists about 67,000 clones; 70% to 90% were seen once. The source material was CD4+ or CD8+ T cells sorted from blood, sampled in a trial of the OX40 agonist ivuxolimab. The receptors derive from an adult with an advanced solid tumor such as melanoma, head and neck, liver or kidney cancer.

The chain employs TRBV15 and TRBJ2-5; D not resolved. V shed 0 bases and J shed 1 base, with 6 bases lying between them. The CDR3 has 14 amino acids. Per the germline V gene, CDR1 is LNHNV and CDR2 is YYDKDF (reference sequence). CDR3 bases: TGTGCCACCAGCAGAGATTTGGTCCAAGAGACCCAGTACTTC. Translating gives CATSRDLVQETQYF.

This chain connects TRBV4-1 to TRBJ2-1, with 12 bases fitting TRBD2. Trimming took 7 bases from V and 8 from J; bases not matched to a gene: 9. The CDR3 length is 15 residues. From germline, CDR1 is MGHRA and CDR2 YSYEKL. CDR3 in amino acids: CASIPGLAGGDEQFF. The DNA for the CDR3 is TGCGCCAGCATCCCGGGGCTAGCGGGAGGGGATGAGCAGTTCTTC.

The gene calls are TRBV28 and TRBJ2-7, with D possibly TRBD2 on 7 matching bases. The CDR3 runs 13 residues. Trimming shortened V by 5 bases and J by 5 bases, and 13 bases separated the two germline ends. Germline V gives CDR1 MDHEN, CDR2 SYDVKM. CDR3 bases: TGTGCCAGCAGTCGCGGGGGCCTGGACGAGCAGTACTTC. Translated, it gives CASSRGGLDEQYF.

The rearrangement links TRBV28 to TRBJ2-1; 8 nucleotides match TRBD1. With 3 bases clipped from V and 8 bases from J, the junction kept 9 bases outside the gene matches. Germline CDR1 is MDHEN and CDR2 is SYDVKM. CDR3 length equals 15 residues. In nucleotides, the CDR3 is TGTGCCAGCAGTTTCCAAGGACAGGGTGCCGATGAGCAGTTCTTC. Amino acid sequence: CASSFQGQGADEQFF.

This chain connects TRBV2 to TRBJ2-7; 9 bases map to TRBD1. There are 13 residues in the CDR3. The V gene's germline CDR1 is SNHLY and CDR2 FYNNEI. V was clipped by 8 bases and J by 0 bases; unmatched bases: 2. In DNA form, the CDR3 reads TGTGCCAGCGGACAGGGGTTCTCCTACGAGCAGTACTTC. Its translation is CASGQGFSYEQYF.

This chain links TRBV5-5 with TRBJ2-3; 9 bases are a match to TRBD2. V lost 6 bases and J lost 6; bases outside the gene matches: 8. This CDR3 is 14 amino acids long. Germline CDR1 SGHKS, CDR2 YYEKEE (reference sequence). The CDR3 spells CASTTSAGGDTQYF. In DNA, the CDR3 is TGTGCCAGCACCACGTCAGCGGGGGGTGATACGCAGTATTTT.

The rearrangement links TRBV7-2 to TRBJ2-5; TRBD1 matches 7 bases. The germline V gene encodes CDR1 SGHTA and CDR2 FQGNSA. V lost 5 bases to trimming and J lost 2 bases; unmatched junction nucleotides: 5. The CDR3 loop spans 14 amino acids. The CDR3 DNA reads TGTGCCAGCAGCAATTCCAGGGGGCAAGAGACCCAGTACTTC. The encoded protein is CASSNSRGQETQYF.

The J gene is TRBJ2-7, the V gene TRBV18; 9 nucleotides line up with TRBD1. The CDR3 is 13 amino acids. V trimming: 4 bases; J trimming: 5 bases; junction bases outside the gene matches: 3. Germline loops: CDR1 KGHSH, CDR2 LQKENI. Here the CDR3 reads CASSRDRDNEQYF. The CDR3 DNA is TGTGCCAGCTCACGGGACAGGGATAACGAGCAGTACTTC. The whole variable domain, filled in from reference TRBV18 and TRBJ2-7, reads NAGVMQNPRHLVRRRGQEARLRCSPMKGHSHVYWYRQLPEEGLKFMVYLQKENIIDESGMPKERFSAEFPKEGPSILRIQQVVRGDSAAYFCASSRDRDNEQYFGPGTRLTVT.

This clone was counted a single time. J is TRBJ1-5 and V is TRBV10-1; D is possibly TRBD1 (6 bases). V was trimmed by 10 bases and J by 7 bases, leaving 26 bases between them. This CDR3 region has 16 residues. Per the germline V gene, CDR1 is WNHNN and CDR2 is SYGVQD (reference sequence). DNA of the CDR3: TGCGCCACCAACTCCGGGACACTCAAATCAAAGCAGCCCCAGCATTTT. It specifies CATNSGTLKSKQPQHF.

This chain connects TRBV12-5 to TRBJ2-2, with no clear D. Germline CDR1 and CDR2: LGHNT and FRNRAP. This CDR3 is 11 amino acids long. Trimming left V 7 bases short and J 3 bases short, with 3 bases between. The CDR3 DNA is TGTGCTAGTGCCTACACCGGGGAGCTGTTTTTT. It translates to CASAYTGELFF. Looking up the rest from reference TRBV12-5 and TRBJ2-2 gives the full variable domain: DARVTQTPRHKVTEMGQEVTMRCQPILGHNTVFWYRQTMMQGLELLAYFRNRAPLDDSGMPKDRFSAEMPDATLATLKIQPSEPRDSAVYFCASAYTGELFFGEGSRLTVL.

CDR3 bases: TGTGCCAGCAGCTTAGAACTCAACACCGGGGAGCTGTTTTTT. It codes for CASSLELNTGELFF. V and J are TRBV11-2 and TRBJ2-2, with no clear D. The V gene lost 0 bases and the J gene lost 2 bases, with 4 bases spanning the gap. From germline, CDR1 is SGHAT and CDR2 FQNNGV. The CDR3 has 14 residues.

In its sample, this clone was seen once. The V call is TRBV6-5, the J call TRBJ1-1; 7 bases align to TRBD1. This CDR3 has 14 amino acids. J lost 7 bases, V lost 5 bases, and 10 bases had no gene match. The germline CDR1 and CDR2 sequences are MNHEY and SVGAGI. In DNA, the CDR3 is TGTGCCAGCAGTCCTCGTGGAGGGGGCGGTGAAGCTTTCTTT. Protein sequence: CASSPRGGGGEAFF.

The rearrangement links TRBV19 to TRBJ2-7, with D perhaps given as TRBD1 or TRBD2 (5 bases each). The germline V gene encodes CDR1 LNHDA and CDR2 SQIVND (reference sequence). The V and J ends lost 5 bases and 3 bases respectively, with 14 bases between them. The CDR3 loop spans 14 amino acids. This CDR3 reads CASSALGRLYEQYF. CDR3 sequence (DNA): TGTGCCAGTAGTGCCTTGGGACGCCTCTACGAGCAGTACTTC.

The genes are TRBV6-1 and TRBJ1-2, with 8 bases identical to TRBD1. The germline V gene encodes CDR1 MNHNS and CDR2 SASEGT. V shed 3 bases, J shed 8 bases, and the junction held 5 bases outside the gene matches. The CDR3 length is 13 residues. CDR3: CASSEDRVGGYTF. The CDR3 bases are TGTGCCAGCAGTGAGGACAGGGTGGGAGGCTACACCTTC.

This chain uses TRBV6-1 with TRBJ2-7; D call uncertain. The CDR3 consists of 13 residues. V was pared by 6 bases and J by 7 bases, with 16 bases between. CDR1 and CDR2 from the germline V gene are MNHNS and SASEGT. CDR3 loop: CASSAVPGVEQYF. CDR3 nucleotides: TGTGCCAGCAGCGCTGTCCCGGGCGTGGAGCAGTACTTC.

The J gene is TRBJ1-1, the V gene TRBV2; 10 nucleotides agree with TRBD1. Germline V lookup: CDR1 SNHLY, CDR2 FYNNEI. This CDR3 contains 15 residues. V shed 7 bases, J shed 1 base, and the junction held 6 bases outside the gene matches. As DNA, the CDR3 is TGTGCCAGCACCCCGACAGGGGGCTCGAACACTGAAGCTTTCTTT. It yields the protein CASTPTGGSNTEAFF. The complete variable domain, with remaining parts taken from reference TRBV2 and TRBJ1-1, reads EPEVTQTPSHQVTQMGQEVILRCVPISNHLYFYWYRQILGQKVEFLVSFYNNEISEKSEIFDDQFSVERPDGSNFTLKIRSTKLEDSAMYFCASTPTGGSNTEAFFGQGTRLTVV.

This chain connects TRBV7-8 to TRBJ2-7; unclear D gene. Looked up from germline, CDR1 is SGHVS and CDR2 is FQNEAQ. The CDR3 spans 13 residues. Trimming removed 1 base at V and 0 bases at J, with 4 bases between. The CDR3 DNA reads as TGTGCCAGCAGCTTAGACAGCTCCTACGAGCAGTACTTC. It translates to CASSLDSSYEQYF. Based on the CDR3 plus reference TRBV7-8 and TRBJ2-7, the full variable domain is GAGVSQSPRYKVAKRGQDVALRCDPISGHVSLFWYQQALGQGPEFLTYFQNEAQLDKSGLPSDRFFAERPEGSVSTLKIQRTQQEDSAVYLCASSLDSSYEQYFGPGTRLTVT.

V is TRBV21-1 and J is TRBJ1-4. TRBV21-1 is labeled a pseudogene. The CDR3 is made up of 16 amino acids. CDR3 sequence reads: CASSKLVHPPNEKLFF. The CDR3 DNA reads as TGTGCCAGCAGCAAACTTGTCCACCCACCTAATGAAAAACTGTTTTTT.

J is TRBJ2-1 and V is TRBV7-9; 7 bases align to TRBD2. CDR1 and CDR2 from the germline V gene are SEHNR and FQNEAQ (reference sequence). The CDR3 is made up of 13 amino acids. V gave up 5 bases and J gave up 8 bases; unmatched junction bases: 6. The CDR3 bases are TGTGCCAGCAGCCCGCGGGAGTTGTATGAGCAGTTCTTC. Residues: CASSPRELYEQFF.

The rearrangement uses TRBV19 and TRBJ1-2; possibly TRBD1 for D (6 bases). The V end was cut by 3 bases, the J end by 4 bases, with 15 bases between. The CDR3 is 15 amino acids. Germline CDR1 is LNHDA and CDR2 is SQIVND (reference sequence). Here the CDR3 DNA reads TGTGCCAGTAGTATCTCCTATAGGACAGTCTATGGCTACACCTTC. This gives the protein CASSISYRTVYGYTF.

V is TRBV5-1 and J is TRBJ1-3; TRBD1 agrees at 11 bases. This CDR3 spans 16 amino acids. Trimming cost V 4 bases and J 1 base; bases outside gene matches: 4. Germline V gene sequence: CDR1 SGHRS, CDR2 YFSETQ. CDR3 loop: CASSPGTGGSGNTIYF. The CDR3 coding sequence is TGCGCCAGCAGCCCCGGGACAGGGGGTTCTGGAAACACCATATATTTT.

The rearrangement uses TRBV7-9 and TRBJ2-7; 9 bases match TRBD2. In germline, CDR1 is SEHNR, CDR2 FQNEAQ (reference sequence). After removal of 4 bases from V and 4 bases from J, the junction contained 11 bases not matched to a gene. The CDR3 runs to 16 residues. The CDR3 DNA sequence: TGTGCCAGCAGCTCCCCTGGCGGGAGGGCCGGATACGAGCAGTACTTC. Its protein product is CASSSPGGRAGYEQYF.

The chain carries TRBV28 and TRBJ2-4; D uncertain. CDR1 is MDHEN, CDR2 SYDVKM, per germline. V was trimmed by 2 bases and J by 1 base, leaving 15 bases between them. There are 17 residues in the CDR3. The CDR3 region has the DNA TGTGCCAGCAGTTTAGGTAGGATCTCTGCGGCCAAAAACATTCAGTACTTC. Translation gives CASSLGRISAAKNIQYF.

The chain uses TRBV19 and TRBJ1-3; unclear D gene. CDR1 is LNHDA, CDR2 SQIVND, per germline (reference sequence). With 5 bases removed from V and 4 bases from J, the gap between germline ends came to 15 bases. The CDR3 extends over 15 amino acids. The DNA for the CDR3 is TGTGCCAGTAGTCCTCCGGGATCCAGGGGAAACACCATATATTTT. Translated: CASSPPGSRGNTIYF. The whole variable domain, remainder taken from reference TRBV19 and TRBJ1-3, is DGGITQSPKYLFRKEGQNVTLSCEQNLNHDAMYWYRQDPGQGLRLIYYSQIVNDFQKGDIAEGYSVSREKKESFPLTVTSAQKNPTAFYLCASSPPGSRGNTIYFGEGSWLTVV.

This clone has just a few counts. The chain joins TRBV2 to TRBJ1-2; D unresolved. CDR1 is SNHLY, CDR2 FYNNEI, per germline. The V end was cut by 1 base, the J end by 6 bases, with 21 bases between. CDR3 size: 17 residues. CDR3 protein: CASSEVGSTRPNNGYTF. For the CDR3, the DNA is TGTGCCAGCAGTGAAGTGGGTTCTACAAGGCCAAACAATGGCTACACCTTC. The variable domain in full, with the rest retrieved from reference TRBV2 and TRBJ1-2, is EPEVTQTPSHQVTQMGQEVILRCVPISNHLYFYWYRQILGQKVEFLVSFYNNEISEKSEIFDDQFSVERPDGSNFTLKIRSTKLEDSAMYFCASSEVGSTRPNNGYTFGSGTRLTVV.

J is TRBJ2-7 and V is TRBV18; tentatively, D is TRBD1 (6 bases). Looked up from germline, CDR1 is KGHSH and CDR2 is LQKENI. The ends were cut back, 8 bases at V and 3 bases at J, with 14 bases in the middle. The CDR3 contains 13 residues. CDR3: CASARDNYYEQYF. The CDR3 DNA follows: TGTGCCAGCGCCCGGGACAACTACTACGAGCAGTACTTC.

The CDR3 sequence is CATSTSGGHNEQFF. The CDR3 coding sequence is TGTGCCACCTCGACTAGCGGAGGGCACAATGAGCAGTTCTTC. The chain recombines TRBV10-3 with TRBJ2-1; 9 bases are a match to TRBD2. J gave up 5 bases and V 10 bases, and 9 bases lay outside the gene matches. The germline V gene encodes CDR1 ENHRY and CDR2 SYGVKD. CDR3 size: 14 residues.

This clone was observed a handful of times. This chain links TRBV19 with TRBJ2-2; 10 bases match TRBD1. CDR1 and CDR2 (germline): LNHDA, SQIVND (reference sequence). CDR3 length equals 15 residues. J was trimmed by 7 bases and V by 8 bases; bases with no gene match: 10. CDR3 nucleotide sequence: TGTGCCAGTCTTCGACAGGGGGCGAGGGACGGGGAGCTGTTTTTT. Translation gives CASLRQGARDGELFF.

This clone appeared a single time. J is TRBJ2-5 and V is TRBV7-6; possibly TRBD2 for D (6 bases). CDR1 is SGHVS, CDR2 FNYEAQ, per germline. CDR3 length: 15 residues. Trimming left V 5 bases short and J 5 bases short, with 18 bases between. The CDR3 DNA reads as TGTGCCAGCAGCATCGGGGGACTCCGAAGGGAGACCCAGTACTTC. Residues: CASSIGGLRRETQYF.

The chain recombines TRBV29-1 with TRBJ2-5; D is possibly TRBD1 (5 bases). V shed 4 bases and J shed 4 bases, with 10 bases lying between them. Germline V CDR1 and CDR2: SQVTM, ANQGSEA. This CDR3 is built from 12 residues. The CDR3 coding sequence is TGCAGCGTTGGACAGCCCGGAGAGACCCAGTACTTC. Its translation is CSVGQPGETQYF.

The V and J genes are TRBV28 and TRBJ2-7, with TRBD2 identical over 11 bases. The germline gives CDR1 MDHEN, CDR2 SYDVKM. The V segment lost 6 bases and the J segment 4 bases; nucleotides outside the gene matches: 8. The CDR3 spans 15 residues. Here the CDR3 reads CASRTSLAGVYEQYF. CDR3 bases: TGTGCCAGCAGGACATCACTAGCGGGAGTTTACGAGCAGTACTTC.

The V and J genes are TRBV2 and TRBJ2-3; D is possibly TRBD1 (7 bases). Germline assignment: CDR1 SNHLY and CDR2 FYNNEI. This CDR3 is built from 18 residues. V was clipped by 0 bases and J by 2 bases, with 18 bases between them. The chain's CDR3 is CASSEAGGWGQHTDTQYF. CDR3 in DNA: TGTGCCAGCAGTGAAGCAGGGGGGTGGGGACAGCACACAGATACGCAGTATTTT.